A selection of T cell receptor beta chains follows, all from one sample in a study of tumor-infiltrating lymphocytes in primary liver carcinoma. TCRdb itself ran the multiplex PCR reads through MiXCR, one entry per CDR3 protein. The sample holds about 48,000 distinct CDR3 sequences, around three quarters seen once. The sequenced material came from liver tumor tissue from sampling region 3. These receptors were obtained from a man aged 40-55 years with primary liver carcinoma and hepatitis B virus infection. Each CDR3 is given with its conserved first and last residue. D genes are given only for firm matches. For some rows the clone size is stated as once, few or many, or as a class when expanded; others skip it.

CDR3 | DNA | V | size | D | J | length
CASNTSNGSNQPQHF | TGTGCCAGCAATACGTCAAATGGGAGCAATCAGCCCCAGCATTTT | TRBV6-5 | - | - | TRBJ1-5 | 15
CASSQAVRATLRSGYTIYF | TGCGCCAGCAGCCAGGCCGTAAGGGCAACGCTACGGTCTGGATACACCATATATTTT | TRBV4-1 | - | - | TRBJ1-3 | 19
CASTEGGTEAFF | TGTGCCAGCACGGAGGGTGGCACTGAAGCTTTCTTT | TRBV6-6 | once | - | TRBJ1-1 | 12
CVSSLTAGVFTGELFF | TGTGTCAGCAGTTTGACGGCGGGAGTATTCACCGGGGAGCTGTTTTTT | TRBV28 | - | TRBD2 | TRBJ2-2 | 16
CSAPSAGGQNNEQSF | TGCAGCGCCCCTTCGGCGGGAGGGCAAAACAATGAGCAGTCCTTC | TRBV29-1 | - | TRBD2 | TRBJ2-1 | 15
CASNLEVGVASGQFF | TGTGCCAGCAATTTAGAGGTGGGAGTGGCGAGTGGGCAGTTCTTC | TRBV11-3 | - | - | TRBJ2-1 | 15
CARGPPTSGSTDTQYF | TGTGCCAGAGGCCCCCCGACTAGCGGCAGCACAGATACGCAGTATTTC | TRBV11-2 | - | TRBD2 | TRBJ2-3 | 16
CASNAGTLGETQYF | TGTGCCAGCAACGCCGGGACCTTGGGAGAGACCCAGTACTTC | TRBV13 | - | - | TRBJ2-5 | 14
CTSSLSDGAYKQYF | TGTACCAGCAGCCTAAGCGACGGAGCCTACAAGCAGTACTTC | TRBV11-2 | - | - | TRBJ2-7 | 14
CAHSRGGRYPADTQYF | TGTGCCCACAGCCGCGGGGGTCGCTACCCCGCAGATACGCAGTATTTT | TRBV11-1 | - | TRBD2 | TRBJ2-3 | 16
CASNLLRKDSYEQYF | TGTGCCAGCAACCTCCTTCGGAAGGACTCCTACGAGCAGTACTTC | TRBV6-2/TRBV6-3 | - | - | TRBJ2-7 | 15
CNVDDSRPPYYEQFF | TGCAATGTTGACGACTCCCGGCCCCCTTACTATGAGCAGTTCTTC | TRBV29-1 | - | - | TRBJ2-1 | 15
CGLPGQGVDEQFF | TGCGGATTGCCGGGACAGGGGGTGGATGAGCAGTTCTTC | TRBV29-1 | few | TRBD1 | TRBJ2-1 | 13
CAGSYAGWTDTQHF | TGTGCCGGCAGTTACGCGGGATGGACAGATACGCAGCATTTT | TRBV6-5 | - | - | TRBJ1-5 | 14
CASQATASWGEQYF | TGTGCCAGCCAGGCAACCGCGTCTTGGGGTGAGCAGTACTTC | TRBV7-9 | - | - | TRBJ2-7 | 14
CASRHSAGENTDTQYF | TGTGCCAGCAGGCATAGCGCGGGAGAGAATACAGATACGCAGTATTTT | TRBV7-8 | - | TRBD2 | TRBJ2-3 | 16
CASSYTDSDYGYTF | TGTGCCAGCAGTTACACGGACAGTGATTATGGCTACACCTTC | TRBV6-5 | - | - | TRBJ1-2 | 14
CASNLDRANEKLSF | TGTGCCAGCAACTTAGACAGGGCTAATGAAAAACTGTCTTTT | TRBV7-9 | - | TRBD1 | TRBJ1-4 | 14
CASRSRDSADQETHYF | TGTGCTAGCAGATCCCGGGACTCGGCCGACCAAGAGACCCACTACTTC | TRBV11-2 | - | - | TRBJ2-5 | 16
CAGSLGPGHSSGANVPTF | TGTGCCGGCAGCTTAGGACCAGGGCACAGCTCTGGGGCCAACGTCCCGACTTTC | TRBV11-2 | once | - | TRBJ2-6 | 18
CASSLWDRSNQPQHF | TGTGCCAGTAGTTTATGGGACCGTAGCAATCAGCCCCAGCATTTT | TRBV12-3/TRBV12-4 | once | - | TRBJ1-5 | 15
CASSLGTSSEINEQFF | TGTGCCAGCAGCTTAGGGACCTCTAGCGAGATCAATGAGCAGTTCTTC | TRBV7-8 | - | - | TRBJ2-1 | 16
CASGLTPRFTEAFF | TGTGCCAGCGGCTTAACTCCAAGGTTCACTGAAGCTTTCTTT | TRBV11-2 | - | - | TRBJ1-1 | 14
CASGPLTPGQCYNEQYF | TGTGCCAGCGGTCCCCTTACCCCAGGACAGTGCTACAATGAGCAGTACTTC | TRBV6-5 | - | - | TRBJ2-7 | 17
CASHSRGLNTDAFF | TGTGCCAGTCACAGCCGGGGGTTGAACACCGATGCTTTCTTT | TRBV28 | - | - | TRBJ1-1 | 14
CASSFLGGTETQYF | TGTGCCAGCAGTTTCCTAGGAGGAACAGAAACGCAGTATTTT | TRBV6-6 | - | - | TRBJ2-3 | 14
CARSSGQASNTGELFF | TGTGCCAGAAGCTCCGGACAGGCTTCGAACACCGGAGAGCTGTTTTTT | TRBV11-2 | - | TRBD1 | TRBJ2-2 | 16
CASSTRAYFNYGYTF | TGTGCCAGCAGCACCCGGGCATATTTTAACTATGGCTACACCTTC | TRBV5-5 | once | - | TRBJ1-2 | 15
CVSNLSVGISYEQYF | TGTGTTAGCAACCTATCTGTGGGAATATCCTACGAGCAGTACTTC | TRBV11-2 | - | - | TRBJ2-7 | 15
CSIDMVLGYTF | TGCAGCATTGACATGGTTCTTGGCTACACCTTC | TRBV29-1 | - | - | TRBJ1-2 | 11
CASSCRGSGGTEALF | TGTGCCAGCAGTTGCCGTGGCAGTGGGGGCACTGAAGCTTTATTT | TRBV28 | - | - | TRBJ1-1 | 15
CASSLDRMDTQYF | TGTGCCAGCAGCTTAGATCGGATGGATACGCAGTATTTT | TRBV11-3 | - | - | TRBJ2-3 | 13
CASSYSGGLTGYDQYF | TGTGCCAGCAGTTACTCTGGGGGCTTAACGGGCTACGATCAGTACTTC | TRBV6-6 | - | - | TRBJ2-7 | 16
CATMAGESSYELYF | TGTGCCACCATGGCGGGGGAAAGCTCGTACGAGCTGTACTTC | TRBV6-5 | - | TRBD2 | TRBJ2-7 | 14
CASSVTGLTEVFF | TGTGCCAGCAGTGTGACGGGGTTGACTGAAGTTTTCTTT | TRBV12-3/TRBV12-4 | - | - | TRBJ1-1 | 13
CASNDRTGVPEALF | TGTGCCAGCAACGATAGGACAGGGGTCCCTGAAGCTTTATTT | TRBV6-1 | once | TRBD1 | TRBJ1-1 | 14
CASSPNTGNAGELFF | TGCGCCAGCAGCCCGAACACGGGGAATGCCGGGGAGCTGTTTTTT | TRBV4-1 | - | - | TRBJ2-2 | 15
CASSLGTRDEQFF | TGTGCCAGTAGTCTCGGGACTCGGGATGAGCAGTTCTTC | TRBV14 | - | - | TRBJ2-1 | 13
CTTRTGIRSGNTIYF | TGCACCACCCGGACAGGGATAAGGTCTGGAAACACCATATATTTT | TRBV10-2 | - | TRBD1 | TRBJ1-3 | 15
CASSPQSGQGYTF | TGTGCCAGCTCACCACAGTCGGGGCAGGGCTACACCTTC | TRBV18 | few | - | TRBJ1-2 | 13
CTTSTSVGLDDQYF | TGTACCACGTCGACTAGCGTGGGCCTGGACGACCAGTACTTC | TRBV10-3 | once | TRBD2 | TRBJ2-7 | 14
CASKLAVNYGYTF | TGTGCCAGCAAACTAGCGGTTAACTATGGCTACACCTTC | TRBV6-5 | - | - | TRBJ1-2 | 13
CAGSQAPPGEQFF | TGCGCCGGCAGCCAAGCCCCCCCGGGGGAGCAGTTTTTC | TRBV4-1 | - | - | TRBJ2-1 | 13
CTSSHPQRLDTEAFF | TGCACCAGCAGCCACCCCCAGAGATTGGACACTGAAGCTTTCTTT | TRBV4-1 | - | - | TRBJ1-1 | 15
CASSLGRQGQYF | TGTGCCAGCAGCTTAGGGAGGCAGGGGCAGTATTTT | TRBV7-2 | few | - | TRBJ2-3 | 12
CASSLGVGHLNSPHHF | TGTGCCAGCAGTCTAGGAGTGGGACACCTTAATTCACCCCACCACTTT | TRBV12-3/TRBV12-4 | - | - | TRBJ1-6 | 16
CSVEVTGVSYEQYF | TGCAGTGTTGAAGTAACGGGAGTTTCCTACGAGCAGTACTTC | TRBV29-1 | - | - | TRBJ2-7 | 14
CSLLKVGGPNEQFF | TGCAGCCTCCTCAAAGTGGGGGGGCCAAATGAGCAGTTCTTC | TRBV29-1 | - | - | TRBJ2-1 | 14
CASSQCSPSDTHYF | TGTGCCAGCAGCCAGTGCTCCCCGTCAGATACGCACTATTTT | TRBV11-2 | - | - | TRBJ2-3 | 14
CLSSFPATQETQYF | TGTCTCAGCAGTTTCCCGGCTACTCAAGAGACCCAGTACTTC | TRBV12-3/TRBV12-4 | - | - | TRBJ2-5 | 14